Sequencing of this TCR beta chain was carried out in a study of shared clonotypes between healthy human individuals. Trimming took 4 bases from V and 0 from J; bases not matched to a gene: 3. CDR1 is MNHEY and CDR2 is SMNVEV in the germline V gene (reference sequence). The length of the CDR3 is 15 residues. Only in-frame clones appear in the TCRdb table, and some are missing; sequencing was by immunoSEQ multiplex PCR. The sample includes around 500,000 clones, 79% of them seen just once. Sequencing input: PBMCs. The TCR originated in a woman between 40 and 50 years old in good health. Some clones in this sample may be carry-over from other donors' samples. The chain employs TRBV27 and TRBJ1-5, with 7 positions matching TRBD1. The CDR3 sequence: CASSSGQISNQPQHF. In DNA, the CDR3 is TGTGCCAGCAGTTCGGGACAGATTAGCAATCAGCCCCAGCATTTT.